The next 23 T cell receptor beta chains were all read from a single sample in a study of blood T cell repertoires in COVID-19 (dated by TCRdb to the early 2020s). Library preparation was by the immunoSEQ multiplex PCR assay. Not all clones reach the TCRdb copy of this immuneACCESS table, which keeps in-frame sequences only. Checked studies attribute under half of the gap to unresolved V genes and leave the rest unexplained. Here the sample has around 320,000 clones; approximately 85% occur a single time. Together, the top ten hold approximately 7.5% of the sample. Sequencing was carried out using peripheral blood. These receptor sequences come from a human donor in a cohort sampled during active COVID-19.

The chain uses TRBV19 and TRBJ2-7; 10 nucleotides match TRBD1. The V segment lost 7 bases and the J segment 4 bases; nucleotides outside the gene matches: 10. The V gene's germline CDR1 is LNHDA and CDR2 SQIVND (reference sequence). This CDR3 comprises 15 residues. The chain's CDR3 is CASKSHDRGLYEQYF. CDR3 nucleotide sequence: TGTGCCAGTAAATCACACGACAGGGGGCTTTACGAGCAGTACTTC. Complete variable domain (other parts from reference TRBV19 and TRBJ2-7): DGGITQSPKYLFRKEGQNVTLSCEQNLNHDAMYWYRQDPGQGLRLIYYSQIVNDFQKGDIAEGYSVSREKKESFPLTVTSAQKNPTAFYLCASKSHDRGLYEQYFGPGTRLTVT.

This clone occurred once. The CDR3 is CASARTGRRYGYTF. CDR3 bases: TGTGCCAGCGCCCGGACAGGGAGGAGGTATGGCTACACCTTC. The chain links TRBV11-2 to TRBJ1-2; 8 nucleotides match TRBD1. CDR3 size: 14 residues. The V gene's germline CDR1 is SGHAT and CDR2 FQNNGV. Trimming removed 8 bases from V and 5 bases from J; junction bases left unmatched: 10. The full variable domain, in which reference TRBV11-2 and TRBJ1-2 provide the parts outside the CDR3, is EAGVAQSPRYKIIEKRQSVAFWCNPISGHATLYWYQQILGQGPKLLIQFQNNGVVDDSQLPKDRFSAERLKGVDSTLKIQPAKLEDSAVYLCASARTGRRYGYTFGSGTRLTVV.

The chain joins TRBV5-1 to TRBJ2-1; the match to TRBD1 covers 8 bases. Germline loops: CDR1 SGHRS, CDR2 YFSETQ. CDR3 size: 15 residues. The junction had 11 bases not matched to a gene; V was cut back by 4 bases and J by 8 bases. The CDR3 DNA reads TGCGCCAGCAGCCCCAGACAGGGGAAGTCGGATGAGCAGTTCTTC. This gives the protein CASSPRQGKSDEQFF.

Details on this clone: At one end the junction does not follow the germline gene, possibly because of a read error. The V and J genes are TRBV19 and TRBJ1-2; D is unclear. CDR3 size: 9 residues. Germline CDR1 LNHDA, CDR2 SQIVND (reference sequence). This CDR3 is CASGLPGFF. The CDR3 coding sequence is TGTGCCAGTGGGTTACCGGGTTTTTTC.

This chain uses TRBV9 with TRBJ1-2; a possible D gene is TRBD1 (5 bases). CDR1 and CDR2 from the germline V gene are SGDLS and YYNGEE. The CDR3 totals 12 residues. Trimming took off 3 bases at V and 8 bases at J, with 11 bases between the two ends. CDR3 in DNA: TGTGCCAGCAGCGGGGGGGTAGGAGGCTACACCTTC. This translates into CASSGGVGGYTF.

This chain uses TRBV6-5 with TRBJ2-3; D is unclear. The CDR3 covers 10 residues. The V and J ends lost 7 bases and 8 bases respectively, with 7 bases between them. Germline lookup yields CDR1 MNHEY and CDR2 SVGAGI. The CDR3 sequence: CASNLVTQYF. DNA for the CDR3: TGTGCCAGCAATCTAGTTACGCAGTATTTT.

This chain uses TRBV24-1 with TRBJ2-7; 7 positions match TRBD1. The CDR3 spans 18 residues. Germline-derived CDR1 and CDR2 are KGHDR and SFDVKD. After removal of 2 bases from V and 1 base from J, the junction contained 13 bases not matched to a gene. CDR3 bases: TGTGCCACCAGTGATTCGAGGAAGGGTTGGGACAGTTCCTACGAGCAGTACTTC. It is translated as CATSDSRKGWDSSYEQYF.

The chain uses TRBV5-1 and TRBJ2-1; 12 nucleotides agree with TRBD2. The CDR3 is 14 amino acids. Unmatched junction bases numbered 6, after V lost 4 bases and J lost 10 bases. From germline, CDR1 is SGHRS and CDR2 YFSETQ. CDR3 nucleotide sequence: TGCGCCAGCAGCGGCAGGACTAGCGGGGTCGAGCAGTTCTTC. Protein sequence: CASSGRTSGVEQFF.

This chain joins TRBV6-5 and TRBJ2-1, with D possibly being TRBD2 (5 bases). The CDR3 contains 13 residues. Germline CDR1 is MNHEY and CDR2 is SVGAGI. Trimming left V 5 bases short and J 9 bases short, with 14 bases between. DNA for the CDR3: TGTGCCAGCAGTCCGATACTAGTTTCTGAGCAGTTCTTC. Encoded protein: CASSPILVSEQFF.

The chain couples TRBV18 to TRBJ1-1, with TRBD1 identical over 7 bases. The CDR3 is 13 residues long. Trimming cost V 6 bases and J 4 bases; bases outside gene matches: 5. In germline, CDR1 is KGHSH, CDR2 LQKENI. This CDR3 reads CASSRDRATEAFF. In DNA, the CDR3 is TGTGCCAGCTCCCGAGACAGGGCCACTGAAGCTTTCTTT. Full variable domain (remainder filled in from reference TRBV18 and TRBJ1-1): NAGVMQNPRHLVRRRGQEARLRCSPMKGHSHVYWYRQLPEEGLKFMVYLQKENIIDESGMPKERFSAEFPKEGPSILRIQQVVRGDSAAYFCASSRDRATEAFFGQGTRLTVV.

CDR3 DNA: TGTGCCAGCAGTTCACCGGGACAGGGGTCCTCCTACGAGCAGTACTTC. Its translation: CASSSPGQGSSYEQYF. V is TRBV6-5 and J is TRBJ2-7; 10 nucleotides agree with TRBD1. Germline values: CDR1 MNHEY, CDR2 SVGAGI. V shed 4 bases, J shed 0 bases, and the junction held 6 bases outside the gene matches. This CDR3 contains 16 residues.

This clone showed up just a few times. The genes are TRBV20-1 and TRBJ1-2; the match to TRBD1 covers 7 bases. J gave up 5 bases and V 3 bases, and 9 bases lay outside the gene matches. Looked up from germline, CDR1 is DFQATT and CDR2 is SNEGSKA (reference sequence). This CDR3 has 14 residues. This chain's CDR3 is CSASSEGGRYGYTF. CDR3 nucleotide sequence: TGCAGTGCTAGTTCCGAAGGGGGCAGATATGGCTACACCTTC.

The gene calls are TRBV7-2 and TRBJ2-2; D may be TRBD1 (5 bases). Trimming removed 2 bases from V and 6 bases from J, with 19 bases in between. The CDR3 runs 17 residues. In germline, CDR1 is SGHTA, CDR2 FQGNSA. CDR3 DNA sequence: TGTGCCAGCAGCTTAAACTTCAGGCAGGGCGTCTCCGGGGAGCTGTTTTTT. Amino acids: CASSLNFRQGVSGELFF.

The genes are TRBV15 and TRBJ2-7, with 10 bases identical to TRBD2. This CDR3 is 18 amino acids long. The trim removed 1 base at V and 4 bases at J, leaving 13 bases unmatched. Germline V gene sequence: CDR1 LNHNV, CDR2 YYDKDF (reference sequence). The CDR3 region is CATSRGGLSGGAHYEQYF. The CDR3 coding sequence is TGTGCCACCAGCAGAGGGGGACTGAGCGGGGGGGCCCATTACGAGCAGTACTTC.

In this sample, this clone turned up once. V usage is TRBV11-3 and J usage is TRBJ1-3, with 7 nucleotides matching TRBD1. With 1 base clipped from V and 1 base from J, the junction kept 16 bases outside the gene matches. The CDR3 length is 20 residues. Germline V lookup: CDR1 SGHNT, CDR2 YENEEA. CDR3 in amino acids: CASSLGHYSGTDSSGNTIYF. CDR3 nucleotides: TGTGCCAGCAGCTTAGGTCATTACTCCGGGACAGATTCTTCTGGAAACACCATATATTTT.

The chain carries TRBV7-9 and TRBJ2-7, with a weak D call TRBD1 (5 bases). The CDR3 sequence is 13 residues long. Germline assignment: CDR1 SEHNR and CDR2 FQNEAQ (reference sequence). The V gene lost 6 bases and the J gene lost 2 bases, with 11 bases spanning the gap. The CDR3 nucleotides are TGTGCCAGCAGTTACGACAGAGCCTACGAGCAGTACTTC. Its protein product is CASSYDRAYEQYF.

This clone has just one count. The genes are TRBV27 and TRBJ2-3; TRBD1 agrees at 7 bases. CDR1 MNHEY and CDR2 SMNVEV come from the germline V gene (reference sequence). Unmatched junction bases numbered 9, after V lost 5 bases and J lost 4 bases. The CDR3 loop spans 15 amino acids. The CDR3 region has the DNA TGTGCCAGCAGTCCCACACAGGGGTGGGCAGATACGCAGTATTTT. Residues: CASSPTQGWADTQYF.

The chain has TRBV5-4 and TRBJ1-1; 9 positions agree with TRBD1. The CDR3 length is 13 residues. Trimming at V came to 3 bases and at J to 12 bases, leaving 9 bases not matched to a gene. CDR1 is SGHNT, CDR2 YYREEE, per germline (reference sequence). CDR3 in DNA: TGTGCCAGCAGCTCGGCGGAACAGGGGGCAACTTTCTTT. It translates to CASSSAEQGATFF. Together with reference TRBV5-4 and TRBJ1-1, the CDR3 gives the full variable domain: ETGVTQSPTHLIKTRGQQVTLRCSSQSGHNTVSWYQQALGQGPQFIFQYYREEENGRGNFPPRFSGLQFPNYSSELNVNALELDDSALYLCASSSAEQGATFFGQGTRLTVV.

The chain is built from TRBV6-7 and TRBJ1-1; TRBD1 aligns across 9 bases. TRBV6-7 is classed as an ORF, of uncertain function. This CDR3 comprises 16 residues. V lost 6 bases, J lost 4 bases, and 12 bases stayed unmatched. CDR3 sequence reads: CASRTRQGVVGTEAFF. CDR3 nucleotide sequence: TGTGCCAGCAGGACGAGACAGGGGGTTGTTGGCACTGAAGCTTTCTTT.

The J gene is TRBJ2-7, the V gene TRBV7-9, with D possibly TRBD2 on 6 matching bases. The germline V gene has CDR1 SEHNR and CDR2 FQNEAQ (reference sequence). This CDR3 comprises 15 residues. V was pared by 1 base and J by 0 bases, with 10 bases between. The CDR3 bases are TGTGCCAGCAGCTTAGGGCTAGCGAACTCCTACGAGCAGTACTTC. Translating it yields CASSLGLANSYEQYF.

This clone was observed a few times. The chain recombines TRBV15 with TRBJ2-3; 8 bases map to TRBD2. The germline V gene encodes CDR1 LNHNV and CDR2 YYDKDF (reference sequence). Unmatched junction bases numbered 12, after V lost 2 bases and J lost 2 bases. This CDR3 is 18 amino acids long. CDR3 sequence reads: CATSRYFGGATITDTQYF. The CDR3 nucleotides read TGTGCCACCAGCAGATATTTCGGGGGGGCGACGATCACAGATACGCAGTATTTT.

CDR3 sequence: CASRKQGRDGYTF. The CDR3 coding sequence is TGTGCCAGTAGGAAACAGGGTAGGGACGGCTACACCTTC. V and J are TRBV19 and TRBJ1-2, with D possibly TRBD1 on 6 matching bases. Germline-derived CDR1 and CDR2 are LNHDA and SQIVND (reference sequence). The CDR3 consists of 13 residues. V was trimmed by 6 bases and J by 8 bases, leaving 16 bases between them. Full variable domain (outside the CDR3, taken from reference TRBV19 and TRBJ1-2): DGGITQSPKYLFRKEGQNVTLSCEQNLNHDAMYWYRQDPGQGLRLIYYSQIVNDFQKGDIAEGYSVSREKKESFPLTVTSAQKNPTAFYLCASRKQGRDGYTFGSGTRLTVV.

J is TRBJ1-6 and V is TRBV6-1, with 9 bases aligning to TRBD1. Germline V lookup: CDR1 MNHNS, CDR2 SASEGT. The V and J ends lost 4 bases and 7 bases, in that order; junction bases with no gene match: 8. CDR3 length: 16 residues. CDR3: CASSGDRVLRNSPLHF. The DNA for the CDR3 is TGTGCCAGCAGTGGGGACAGGGTTCTAAGGAATTCACCCCTCCACTTT.